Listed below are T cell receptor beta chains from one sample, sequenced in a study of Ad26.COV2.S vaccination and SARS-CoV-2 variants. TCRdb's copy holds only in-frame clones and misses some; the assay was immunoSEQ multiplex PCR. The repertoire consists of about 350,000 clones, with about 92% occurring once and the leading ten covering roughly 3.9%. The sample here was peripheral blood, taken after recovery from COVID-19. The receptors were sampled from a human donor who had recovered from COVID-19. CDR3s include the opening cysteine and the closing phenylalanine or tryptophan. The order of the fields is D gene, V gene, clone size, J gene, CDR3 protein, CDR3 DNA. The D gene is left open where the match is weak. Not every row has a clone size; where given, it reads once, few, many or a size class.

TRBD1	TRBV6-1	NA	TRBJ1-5	CASSELWSDRDQPQHF	TGTGCCAGCAGTGAATTATGGTCAGACAGGGATCAGCCCCAGCATTTT
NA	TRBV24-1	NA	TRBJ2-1	CATSHDTYNEQFF	TGTGCCACCAGCCACGACACCTACAATGAGCAGTTCTTC
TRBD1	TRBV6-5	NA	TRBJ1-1	CATSRQGGPEAFF	TGTGCCACCTCTCGACAGGGGGGCCCTGAAGCTTTCTTT
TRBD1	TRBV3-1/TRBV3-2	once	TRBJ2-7	CASSQYGTGGTHEQYF	TGTGCCAGCAGCCAGTACGGGACAGGGGGTACCCACGAGCAGTACTTC
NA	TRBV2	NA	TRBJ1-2	CASSDSQDYGYTF	TGTGCCAGCAGTGATTCACAGGACTATGGCTACACCTTC
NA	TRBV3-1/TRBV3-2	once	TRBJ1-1	CASSQDPRRAEAFF	TGTGCCAGCAGCCAAGATCCCCGAAGGGCTGAAGCTTTCTTT
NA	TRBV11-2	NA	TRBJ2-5	CASSLPRGPGETQYF	TGTGCCAGCAGCCTCCCCCGCGGGCCGGGTGAGACCCAGTACTTC
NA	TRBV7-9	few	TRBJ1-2	CASSLGGTTGYTF	TGTGCCAGCAGCTTAGGGGGGACAACTGGCTACACCTTC
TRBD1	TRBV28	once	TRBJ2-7	CASSYVTGIYEQYF	TGTGCCAGCAGTTACGTGACAGGGATCTACGAGCAGTACTTC
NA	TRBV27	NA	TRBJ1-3	CASSLSVSSGNTIYF	TGTGCCAGCAGTTTATCAGTGAGCTCTGGAAACACCATATATTTT
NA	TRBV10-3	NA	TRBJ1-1	CAISERSRGAFF	TGTGCCATCAGTGAGAGGTCAAGGGGAGCTTTCTTT
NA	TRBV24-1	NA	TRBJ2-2	CATKGEKLTGELFF	TGTGCCACCAAAGGGGAGAAACTTACCGGGGAGCTGTTTTTT
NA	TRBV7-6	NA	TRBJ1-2	CASSRPQGYGYTF	TGTGCCAGCAGCCGGCCCCAAGGGTATGGCTACACCTTC
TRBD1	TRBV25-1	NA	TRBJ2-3	CASSEYEDRGSDTQYF	TGTGCCAGCAGTGAATATGAGGACAGGGGATCCGATACGCAGTATTTT
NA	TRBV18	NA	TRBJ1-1	CASSPQLNTEAFF	TGTGCCAGCTCACCACAGCTAAACACTGAAGCTTTCTTT
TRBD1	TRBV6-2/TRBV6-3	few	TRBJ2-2	CASSYGTANTGELFF	TGTGCCAGCAGTTACGGGACAGCGAACACCGGGGAGCTGTTTTTT
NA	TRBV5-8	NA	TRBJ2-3	CASSLEPGGLRNHQDTQYF	TGTGCCAGCAGCTTGGAACCCGGGGGCCTCCGCAATCACCAAGATACGCAGTATTTT
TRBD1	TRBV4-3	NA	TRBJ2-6	CASSQEVLGGQGSGANVLTF	TGCGCCAGCAGCCAAGAAGTCTTAGGCGGACAGGGCTCTGGGGCCAACGTCCTGACTTTC
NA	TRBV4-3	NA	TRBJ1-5	CASSQDSSNQPQHF	TGCGCCAGCAGCCAAGACAGTAGCAATCAGCCCCAGCATTTT